The rows below give T cell receptor beta chains drawn from one sample of a study of T-cell reconstitution after alpha-beta-depleted transplantation in children. TCRdb reprocessed the PCR reads via MiXCR and lists one record per CDR3 protein. The table has 200,000 to 250,000 distinct CDR3 sequences, around 7.7% seen once. The sample in question was PBMCs, mostly from graft donor cells, obtained 360 days after TCRalphabeta/CD19-depleted stem cell transplant. These receptor sequences come from a male patient between 2 and 10 years old who had a stem cell transplant for acute myeloid leukemia, so the T cells may come from the graft donor. The CDR3 runs from the conserved cysteine through the conserved F or W. The D gene is left open where the match is weak. Some rows have no size entry. The others give once, few or many, or a class for an expanded clone.

cdr3_nt,cdr3_aa,v_call,j_call,d_call,clone_size,cdr3_length
TGTGCCTCCCGGGACAGAGTCACAGATACGCAGTATTTT,CASRDRVTDTQYF,TRBV10-3,TRBJ2-3,TRBD1,many,13
TGCAGTGCGGGGGGGGCGGCCACTGAAGCTTTCTTT,CSAGGAATEAFF,TRBV20-1,TRBJ1-1,NA,many,12
TGTGCCAGCAGTGCTCATTCTCAGGGGCGCCAGCCCCAGCATTTT,CASSAHSQGRQPQHF,TRBV12-3/TRBV12-4,TRBJ1-5,NA,many,15
TGTGCCAGCCCCCAGGACCCTAGCACAGATACGCAGTATTTT,CASPQDPSTDTQYF,TRBV7-9,TRBJ2-3,NA,few,14
TGTGCCATCAGTGAGTTAGGGGTCCCGTACAATTCACCCCTCCACTTT,CAISELGVPYNSPLHF,TRBV10-3,TRBJ1-6,NA,NA,16
TGTGCCTGGACCGACACCAATCACTACGAGCAGTACTTC,CAWTDTNHYEQYF,TRBV30,TRBJ2-7,NA,few,13
TGCGCCAGCAGCCCACTAGCGGGGGTCCCCTACAATGAGCAGTTCTTC,CASSPLAGVPYNEQFF,TRBV5-1,TRBJ2-1,TRBD2,many,16
TGCGCCAGCAGCTTACTACGAGCAACAGATACGCAGTATTTT,CASSLLRATDTQYF,TRBV5-1,TRBJ2-3,NA,many,14
TGTGCCAGCACCCTAGGGGGAGGTAATGAAAAACTGTTTTTT,CASTLGGGNEKLFF,TRBV6-1,TRBJ1-4,NA,many,14
TGCAGTGCTAGGGAACTCGGGGGGGCTGAAGCTTTCTTT,CSARELGGAEAFF,TRBV20-1,TRBJ1-1,NA,few,13
TGTGCCAGCAGTTTGGGGGCCTATGGCTACACCTTC,CASSLGAYGYTF,TRBV12-3/TRBV12-4,TRBJ1-2,NA,many,12
TGCAGTGCTAGAGATTCGCTAGTTGGCGGCACAGATACGCAGTATTTT,CSARDSLVGGTDTQYF,TRBV20-1,TRBJ2-3,NA,few,16
TGTGCCAGCTCAGCCCGGACAGGGGGACAAGAGACCCAGTACTTC,CASSARTGGQETQYF,TRBV18,TRBJ2-5,TRBD1,NA,15
TGCAGCGTTGTGGCCCAGCGGGAGCGGAATGAGCAGTTCTTC,CSVVAQRERNEQFF,TRBV29-1,TRBJ2-1,TRBD2,many,14
TGCAGTGCTATACTTAGCGATAAAGGCACCGGGGAGCTGTTTTTT,CSAILSDKGTGELFF,TRBV20-1,TRBJ2-2,NA,few,15
TGTGCCAGCAGGGTGGGGGGGGCCGATACGCAGTATTTT,CASRVGGADTQYF,TRBV7-2,TRBJ2-3,NA,many,13
TGCAGCGTTGGACCGACGAACACTGAAGCTTTCTTT,CSVGPTNTEAFF,TRBV29-1,TRBJ1-1,NA,many,12
TGCAGCGGCGGGGGACAGGTGGGAGCCGGGGGCTCCTACGAGCAGTACTTC,CSGGGQVGAGGSYEQYF,TRBV29-1,TRBJ2-7,NA,many,17